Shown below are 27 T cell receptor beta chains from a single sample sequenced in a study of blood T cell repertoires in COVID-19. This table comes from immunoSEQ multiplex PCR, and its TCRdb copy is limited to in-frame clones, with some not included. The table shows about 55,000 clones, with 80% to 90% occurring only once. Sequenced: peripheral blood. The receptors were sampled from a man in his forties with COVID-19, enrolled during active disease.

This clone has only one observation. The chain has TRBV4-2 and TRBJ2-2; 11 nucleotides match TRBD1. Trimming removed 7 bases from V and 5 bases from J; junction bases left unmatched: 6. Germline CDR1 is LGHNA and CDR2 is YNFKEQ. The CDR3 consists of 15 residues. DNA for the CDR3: TGTGCCAGCAACCATGGGGACAGGGGGACCGGGGAGCTGTTTTTT. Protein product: CASNHGDRGTGELFF.

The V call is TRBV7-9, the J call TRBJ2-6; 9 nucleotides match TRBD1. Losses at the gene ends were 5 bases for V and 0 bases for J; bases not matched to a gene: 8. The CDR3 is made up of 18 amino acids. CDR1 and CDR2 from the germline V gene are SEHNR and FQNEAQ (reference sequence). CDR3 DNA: TGTGCCAGCAGCGCCCCCGGGACAGGGAGCTCTGGGGCCAACGTCCTGACTTTC. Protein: CASSAPGTGSSGANVLTF.

Here the CDR3 DNA reads TGTGCCAGCAGCGTGTACGCACAGGGGGCTTCTTACAATGAGCAGTTCTTC. It specifies CASSVYAQGASYNEQFF. V gene TRBV9 combines with J gene TRBJ2-1, with TRBD1 matching 9 bases. The CDR3 has 17 amino acids. J gave up 4 bases and V 2 bases, and 10 bases lay outside the gene matches. From germline, CDR1 is SGDLS and CDR2 YYNGEE.

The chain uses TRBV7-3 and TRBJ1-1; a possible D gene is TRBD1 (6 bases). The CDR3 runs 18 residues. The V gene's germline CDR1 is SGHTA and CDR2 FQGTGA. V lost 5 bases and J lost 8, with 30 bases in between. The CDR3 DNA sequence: TGTGCCAGCAGCCCTTACCCGACCGAGGGGGGGGTAAACCCCGAAGCTTTCTTT. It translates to CASSPYPTEGGVNPEAFF.

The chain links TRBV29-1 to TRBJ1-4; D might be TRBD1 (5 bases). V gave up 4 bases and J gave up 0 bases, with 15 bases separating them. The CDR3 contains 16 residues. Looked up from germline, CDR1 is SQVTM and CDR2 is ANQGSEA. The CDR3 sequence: CSVARGAAATNEKLFF. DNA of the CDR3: TGCAGCGTTGCTCGCGGGGCGGCTGCAACTAATGAAAAACTGTTTTTT.

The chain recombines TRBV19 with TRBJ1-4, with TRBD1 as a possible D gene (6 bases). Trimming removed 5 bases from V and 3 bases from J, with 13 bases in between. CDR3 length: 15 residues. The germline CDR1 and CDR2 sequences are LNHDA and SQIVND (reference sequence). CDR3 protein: CASSPQGFPNEKLFF. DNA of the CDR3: TGTGCCAGTAGTCCACAGGGATTCCCTAATGAAAAACTGTTTTTT.

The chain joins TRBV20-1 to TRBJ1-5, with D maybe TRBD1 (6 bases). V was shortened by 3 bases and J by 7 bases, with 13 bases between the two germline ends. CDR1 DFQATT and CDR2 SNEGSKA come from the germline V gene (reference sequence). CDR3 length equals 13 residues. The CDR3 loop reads CSASYQGSQPQHF. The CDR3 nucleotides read TGCAGTGCTAGTTATCAGGGGAGCCAGCCCCAGCATTTT.

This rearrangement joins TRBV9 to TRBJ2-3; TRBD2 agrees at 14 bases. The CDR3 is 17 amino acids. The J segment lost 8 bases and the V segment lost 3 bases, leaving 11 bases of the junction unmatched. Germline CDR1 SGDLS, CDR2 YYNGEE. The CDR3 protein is CASSASVTSGGAITQYF. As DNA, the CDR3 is TGTGCCAGCAGCGCTAGTGTGACTAGCGGGGGGGCCATTACGCAGTATTTT.

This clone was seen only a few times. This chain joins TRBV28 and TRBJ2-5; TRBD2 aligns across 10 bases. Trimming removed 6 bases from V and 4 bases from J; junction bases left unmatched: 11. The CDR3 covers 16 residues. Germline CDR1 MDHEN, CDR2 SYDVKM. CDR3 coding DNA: TGTGCCAGCAGCCCAGGCAAGCGGGGGGGCCCAGAGACCCAGTACTTC. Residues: CASSPGKRGGPETQYF.

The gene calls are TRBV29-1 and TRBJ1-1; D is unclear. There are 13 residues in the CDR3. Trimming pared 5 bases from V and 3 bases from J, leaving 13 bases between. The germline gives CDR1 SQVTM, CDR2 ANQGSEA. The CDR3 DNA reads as TGCAGCGTTCCGGGGAGGAGGCACACTGAAGCTTTCTTT. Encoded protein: CSVPGRRHTEAFF. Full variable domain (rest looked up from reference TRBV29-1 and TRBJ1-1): SAVISQKPSRDICQRGTSLTIQCQVDSQVTMMFWYRQQPGQSLTLIATANQGSEATYESGFVIDKFPISRPNLTFSTLTVSNMSPEDSSIYLCSVPGRRHTEAFFGQGTRLTVV.

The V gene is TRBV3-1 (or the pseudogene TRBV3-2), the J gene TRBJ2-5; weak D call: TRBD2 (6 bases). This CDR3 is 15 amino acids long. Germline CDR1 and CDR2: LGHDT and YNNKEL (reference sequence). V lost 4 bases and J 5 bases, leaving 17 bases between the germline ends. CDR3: CASSLQAGWGETQYF. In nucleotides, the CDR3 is TGTGCCAGCAGCCTTCAGGCGGGATGGGGGGAGACCCAGTACTTC.

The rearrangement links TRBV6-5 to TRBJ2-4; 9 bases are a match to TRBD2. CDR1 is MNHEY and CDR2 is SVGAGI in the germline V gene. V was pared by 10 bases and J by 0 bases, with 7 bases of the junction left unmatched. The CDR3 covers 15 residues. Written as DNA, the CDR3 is TGTGCCACCCGAGCGGGGGGCGTAGCCAAAAACATTCAGTACTTC. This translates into CATRAGGVAKNIQYF.

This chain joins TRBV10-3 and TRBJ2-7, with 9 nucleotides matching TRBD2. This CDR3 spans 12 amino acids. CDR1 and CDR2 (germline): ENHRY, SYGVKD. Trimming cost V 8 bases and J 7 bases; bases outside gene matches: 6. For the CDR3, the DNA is TGTGCCATCGCCCAGCGGGAGGAGGAGCAGTACTTC. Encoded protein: CAIAQREEEQYF.

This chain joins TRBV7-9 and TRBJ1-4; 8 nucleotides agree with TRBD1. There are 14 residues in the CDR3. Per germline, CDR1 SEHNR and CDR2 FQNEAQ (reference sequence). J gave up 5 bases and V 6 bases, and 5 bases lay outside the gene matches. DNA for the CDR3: TGTGCCAGCAGGCCGGGACAGGAAAATGAAAAACTGTTTTTT. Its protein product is CASRPGQENEKLFF.

The CDR3 here is CASSQDFPSQTNEQFF. In DNA, the CDR3 is TGCGCCAGCAGCCAAGATTTCCCATCCCAAACAAATGAGCAGTTCTTC. The rearrangement links TRBV4-1 to TRBJ2-1; D gene ambiguous. V was clipped by 0 bases and J by 7 bases, with 16 bases between them. Germline V gene lookup returns CDR1 MGHRA and CDR2 YSYEKL. The CDR3 extends over 16 amino acids.

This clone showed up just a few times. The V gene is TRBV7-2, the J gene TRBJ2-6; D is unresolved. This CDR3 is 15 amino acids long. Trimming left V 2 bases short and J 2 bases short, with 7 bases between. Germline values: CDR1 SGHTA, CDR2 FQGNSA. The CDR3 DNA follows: TGTGCCAGCAGCTTATTAATCCCTGGGGCCAACGTCCTGACTTTC. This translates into CASSLLIPGANVLTF.

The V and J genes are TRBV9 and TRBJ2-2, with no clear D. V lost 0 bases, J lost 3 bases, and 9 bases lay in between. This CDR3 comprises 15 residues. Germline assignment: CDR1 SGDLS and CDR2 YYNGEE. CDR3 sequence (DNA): TGTGCCAGCAGCGTAGAGCTCCGCTACACCGGGGAGCTGTTTTTT. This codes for CASSVELRYTGELFF.

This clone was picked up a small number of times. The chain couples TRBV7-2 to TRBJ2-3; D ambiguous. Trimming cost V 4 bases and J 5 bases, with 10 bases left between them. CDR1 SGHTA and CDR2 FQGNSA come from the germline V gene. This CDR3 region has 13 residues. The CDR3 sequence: CASSSMVLDTQYF. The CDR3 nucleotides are TGTGCCAGCAGCTCTATGGTGCTAGATACGCAGTATTTT.

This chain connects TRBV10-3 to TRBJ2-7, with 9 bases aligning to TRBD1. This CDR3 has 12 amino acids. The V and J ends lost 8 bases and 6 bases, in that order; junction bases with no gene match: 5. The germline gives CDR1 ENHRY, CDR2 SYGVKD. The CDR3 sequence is CAIGDRVSEQYF. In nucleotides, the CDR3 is TGTGCCATCGGGGACAGGGTTTCCGAGCAGTACTTC.

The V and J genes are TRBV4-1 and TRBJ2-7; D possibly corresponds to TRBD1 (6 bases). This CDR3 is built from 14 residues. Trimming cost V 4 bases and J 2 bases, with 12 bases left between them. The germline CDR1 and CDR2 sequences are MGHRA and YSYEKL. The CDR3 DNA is TGCGCCAGCAGCCCCTACAGGGTCCCCTACGAGCAGTACTTC. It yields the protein CASSPYRVPYEQYF.

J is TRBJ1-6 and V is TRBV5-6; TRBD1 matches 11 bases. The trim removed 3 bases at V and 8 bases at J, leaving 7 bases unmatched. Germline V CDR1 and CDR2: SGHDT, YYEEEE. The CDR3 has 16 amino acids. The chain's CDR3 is CASSSGTGGRYSPLHF. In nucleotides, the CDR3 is TGTGCCAGCAGCTCCGGGACAGGGGGTAGGTATTCACCCCTCCACTTT.

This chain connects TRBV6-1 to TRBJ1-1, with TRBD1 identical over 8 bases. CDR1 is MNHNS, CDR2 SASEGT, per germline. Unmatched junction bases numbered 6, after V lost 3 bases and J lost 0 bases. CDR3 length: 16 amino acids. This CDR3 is CASSDLQGGMNTEAFF. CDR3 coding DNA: TGTGCCAGCAGTGACTTACAGGGGGGAATGAACACTGAAGCTTTCTTT.

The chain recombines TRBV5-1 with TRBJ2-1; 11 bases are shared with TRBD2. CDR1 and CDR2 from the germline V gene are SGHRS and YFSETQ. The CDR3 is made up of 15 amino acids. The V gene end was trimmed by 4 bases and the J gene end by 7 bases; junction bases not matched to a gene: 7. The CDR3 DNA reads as TGCGCCAGCAGCCCACTAGCGGGGGCCGGAAATGAGCAGTTCTTC. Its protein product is CASSPLAGAGNEQFF.

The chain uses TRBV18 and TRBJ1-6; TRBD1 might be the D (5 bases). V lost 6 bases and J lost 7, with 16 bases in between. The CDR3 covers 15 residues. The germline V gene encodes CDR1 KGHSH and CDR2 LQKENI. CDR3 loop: CASSPAQGMNSPLHF. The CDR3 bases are TGTGCCAGCTCCCCTGCCCAGGGTATGAATTCACCCCTCCACTTT.

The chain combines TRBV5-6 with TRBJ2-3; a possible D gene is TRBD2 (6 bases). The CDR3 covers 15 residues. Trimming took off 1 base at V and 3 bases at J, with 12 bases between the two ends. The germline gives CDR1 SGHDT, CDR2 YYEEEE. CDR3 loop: CASSLTAGGTDTQYF. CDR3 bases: TGTGCCAGCAGCTTGACTGCCGGGGGAACAGATACGCAGTATTTT.

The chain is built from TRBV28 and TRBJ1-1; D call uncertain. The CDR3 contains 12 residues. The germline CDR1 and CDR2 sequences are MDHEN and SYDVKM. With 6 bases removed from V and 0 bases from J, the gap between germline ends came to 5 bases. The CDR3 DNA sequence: TGTGCCAGCAGGGAGGTGAACACTGAAGCTTTCTTT. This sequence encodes CASREVNTEAFF.

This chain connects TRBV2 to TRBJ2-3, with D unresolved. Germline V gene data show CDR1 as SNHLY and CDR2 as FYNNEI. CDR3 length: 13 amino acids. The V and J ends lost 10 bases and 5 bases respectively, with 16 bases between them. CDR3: CATLRQDQDTQYF. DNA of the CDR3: TGTGCCACCCTAAGGCAGGATCAAGATACGCAGTATTTT. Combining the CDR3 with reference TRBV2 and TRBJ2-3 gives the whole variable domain EPEVTQTPSHQVTQMGQEVILRCVPISNHLYFYWYRQILGQKVEFLVSFYNNEISEKSEIFDDQFSVERPDGSNFTLKIRSTKLEDSAMYFCATLRQDQDTQYFGPGTRLTVL.